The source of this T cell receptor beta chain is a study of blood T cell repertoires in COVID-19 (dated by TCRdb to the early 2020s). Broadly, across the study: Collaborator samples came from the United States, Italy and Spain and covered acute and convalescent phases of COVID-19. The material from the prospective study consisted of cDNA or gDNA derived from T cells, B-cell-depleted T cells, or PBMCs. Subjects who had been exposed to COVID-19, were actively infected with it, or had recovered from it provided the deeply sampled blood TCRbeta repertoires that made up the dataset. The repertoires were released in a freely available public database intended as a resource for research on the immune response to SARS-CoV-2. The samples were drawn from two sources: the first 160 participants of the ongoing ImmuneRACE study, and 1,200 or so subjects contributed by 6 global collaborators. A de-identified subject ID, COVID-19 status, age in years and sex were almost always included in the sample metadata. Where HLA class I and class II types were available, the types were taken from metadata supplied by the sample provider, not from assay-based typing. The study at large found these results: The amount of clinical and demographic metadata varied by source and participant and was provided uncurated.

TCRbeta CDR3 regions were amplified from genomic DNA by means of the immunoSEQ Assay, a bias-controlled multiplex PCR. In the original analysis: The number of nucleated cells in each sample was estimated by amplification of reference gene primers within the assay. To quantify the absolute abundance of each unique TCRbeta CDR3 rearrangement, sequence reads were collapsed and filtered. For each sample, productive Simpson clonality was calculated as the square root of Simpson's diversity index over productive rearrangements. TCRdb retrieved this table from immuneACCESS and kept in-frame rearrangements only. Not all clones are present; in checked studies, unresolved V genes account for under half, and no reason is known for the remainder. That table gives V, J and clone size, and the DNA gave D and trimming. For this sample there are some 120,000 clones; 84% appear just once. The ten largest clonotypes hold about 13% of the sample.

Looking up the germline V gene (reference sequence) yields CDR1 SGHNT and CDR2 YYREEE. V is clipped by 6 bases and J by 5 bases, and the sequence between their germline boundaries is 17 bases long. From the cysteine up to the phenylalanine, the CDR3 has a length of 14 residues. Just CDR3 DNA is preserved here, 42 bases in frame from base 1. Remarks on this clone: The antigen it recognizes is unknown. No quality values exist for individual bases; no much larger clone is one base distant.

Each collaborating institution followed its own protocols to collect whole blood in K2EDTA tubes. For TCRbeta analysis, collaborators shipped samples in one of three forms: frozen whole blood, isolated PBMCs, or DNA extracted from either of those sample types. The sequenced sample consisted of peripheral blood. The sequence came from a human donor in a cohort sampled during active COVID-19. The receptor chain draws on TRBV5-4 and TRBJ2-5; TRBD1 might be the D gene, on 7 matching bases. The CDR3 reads CASTEGARGETQYF. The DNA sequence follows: TGTGCCAGCACGGAGGGGGCGCGAGGGGAGACCCAGTACTTC.